The 9 T cell receptor beta chains presented below share a single source sample, sequenced in a study of blood T cell repertoires in COVID-19. Method: immunoSEQ multiplex PCR; TCRdb's copy keeps in-frame clones and lacks some. The sample holds over 45,000 clones, 83% seen once. Sequenced sample: peripheral blood. Receptors originate from a human donor in a cohort sampled during active COVID-19.

The J gene is TRBJ1-2, the V gene TRBV7-9, with D hard to call. The V and J ends lost 1 base and 6 bases respectively, with 9 bases between them. The CDR3 length is 13 residues. Looked up from germline, CDR1 is SEHNR and CDR2 is FQNEAQ (reference sequence). CDR3 region: CASSLVELDGYTF. The DNA for the CDR3 is TGTGCCAGCAGCTTAGTAGAGTTGGATGGCTACACCTTC.

The V and J genes are TRBV6-5 and TRBJ1-1; 10 bases fit TRBD1. Losses at the gene ends were 9 bases for V and 4 bases for J; bases not matched to a gene: 8. Germline CDR1 MNHEY, CDR2 SVGAGI. The CDR3 loop spans 14 amino acids. Here the CDR3 DNA reads TGTGCCAGTCTTACAGGACAGGGGGTCACTGAAGCTTTCTTT. This translates into CASLTGQGVTEAFF.

This clone occurred a few times. V is TRBV2 and J is TRBJ2-1; TRBD1 agrees at 7 bases. The germline V gene encodes CDR1 SNHLY and CDR2 FYNNEI. CDR3 length: 13 residues. V shed 7 bases and J 4 bases; nucleotides not matched to a gene: 4. This CDR3 reads CASIRTGYNEQFF. The CDR3 DNA reads as TGTGCCAGCATACGGACAGGTTACAATGAGCAGTTCTTC.

V is TRBV6-6 and J is TRBJ2-5; 7 nucleotides match TRBD1. Germline loops: CDR1 MNHNY, CDR2 SVGAGI (reference sequence). Trimming removed 11 bases from V and 2 bases from J; junction bases left unmatched: 11. The CDR3 length is 14 residues. CDR3 region: CAGAGTANQETQYF. CDR3 DNA: TGTGCCGGAGCCGGGACAGCTAATCAAGAGACCCAGTACTTC.

CDR3 in amino acids: CASSLASLNTEAFF. In DNA form, the CDR3 reads TGCGCCAGCAGCTTGGCGAGCCTTAACACTGAAGCTTTCTTT. V and J are TRBV5-1 and TRBJ1-1; no reliable D call. Trimming cost V 0 bases and J 2 bases, with 8 bases left between them. The CDR3 runs 14 residues. CDR1 is SGHRS, CDR2 YFSETQ, per germline. Variable domain in full (rest from reference TRBV5-1 and TRBJ1-1): KAGVTQTPRYLIKTRGQQVTLSCSPISGHRSVSWYQQTPGQGLQFLFEYFSETQRNKGNFPGRFSGRQFSNSRSEMNVSTLELGDSALYLCASSLASLNTEAFFGQGTRLTVV.

This chain joins TRBV9 and TRBJ1-2; D unresolved. The CDR3 loop spans 13 amino acids. V was pared by 2 bases and J by 8 bases, with 13 bases between. From germline, CDR1 is SGDLS and CDR2 YYNGEE. The CDR3, as DNA: TGTGCCAGCAGCGTTTCCCCCGGGAGGGGCTACACCTTC. The encoded protein is CASSVSPGRGYTF.

The CDR3 region has the DNA TGTGCCAGCAGTTTGAACTCTATCGACAATGAGCAGTTCTTC. It specifies CASSLNSIDNEQFF. The chain recombines TRBV3-1 (or the pseudogene TRBV3-2) with TRBJ2-1; D gene ambiguous. V dropped 6 bases and J dropped 5 bases, with 14 bases sitting between them. CDR1 and CDR2 (germline): LGHDT, YNNKEL (reference sequence). This CDR3 comprises 14 residues.

This clone came up once. The chain carries TRBV7-2 and TRBJ1-5; D gene ambiguous. Germline V CDR1 and CDR2: SGHTA, FQGNSA. CDR3 length: 15 amino acids. The germline V and J ends were trimmed by 8 bases and 3 bases, with 17 bases remaining between them. CDR3 in amino acids: CASRRGSGDNQPQHF. The CDR3 nucleotides read TGTGCCAGCCGGCGCGGATCGGGAGACAATCAGCCCCAGCATTTT.

This chain links TRBV6-4 with TRBJ2-5; weak D call: TRBD1 (6 bases). The CDR3 spans 15 residues. Germline values: CDR1 MRHNA, CDR2 SNTAGT. V was cut by 3 bases and J by 2 bases, with 13 bases left in between. The DNA for the CDR3 is TGTGCCAGCAGTGAAGGTGGGCAGGGGCAAGAGACCCAGTACTTC. This translates into CASSEGGQGQETQYF.